A single sample is the source of the 5 T cell receptor beta chains below, sequenced in a study of T-cell memory formation after mild COVID-19. TCRdb independently ran MiXCR on the 5' RACE reads; one entry per CDR3 protein. Of more than 150,000 distinct CDR3 sequences in the sample, about a fifth were seen once. Input material: PBMCs or a T cell subset sorted from them (not recorded which). Receptors were obtained from an adult woman who had mild COVID-19 (a few samples of this study predate the infection). Cell type and time point are not known.

This clonotype occurred a few times. This chain joins TRBV7-9 and TRBJ1-5, with D hard to call. CDR1 is SEHNR and CDR2 is FQNEAQ in the germline V gene (reference sequence). The CDR3 is 16 amino acids. V was cut by 1 base and J by 3 bases, with 13 bases left in between. The chain's CDR3 is CASSLVGGGFNQPQHF. CDR3 coding DNA: TGTGCCAGCAGCTTAGTGGGCGGAGGATTCAATCAGCCCCAGCATTTT.

V usage is TRBV7-9 and J usage is TRBJ1-5; no clear D gene. The V end lost 4 bases, the J end lost 5 bases, and 18 bases lay between the germline ends. Germline CDR1 SEHNR, CDR2 FQNEAQ (reference sequence). The CDR3 sequence is 16 residues long. In nucleotides, the CDR3 is TGTGCCAGCAGCTCGTCTCCGACCGCCCCGTATCAGCCCCAGCATTTT. Translation gives CASSSSPTAPYQPQHF.

This clonotype was picked up many times. The chain recombines TRBV4-3 with TRBJ2-2; unclear D gene. CDR3 length equals 15 residues. Trimming shortened V by 4 bases and J by 0 bases, and 9 bases separated the two germline ends. The germline CDR1 and CDR2 sequences are LGHNA and YSLEER. CDR3 coding DNA: TGCGCCAGCAGCCCGAGTGTGGCGAACACCGGGGAGCTGTTTTTT. Translating it yields CASSPSVANTGELFF.

This chain joins TRBV24-1 and TRBJ2-3; 7 positions match TRBD2. V dropped 5 bases and J dropped 3; count of bases not matched to a gene: 7. Germline loops: CDR1 KGHDR, CDR2 SFDVKD. The length of the CDR3 is 15 residues. CDR3 loop: CATSVPVGGTDTQYF. In nucleotides, the CDR3 is TGTGCCACCAGTGTTCCAGTGGGGGGGACAGATACGCAGTATTTT.

This clonotype was detected a few times. This chain uses TRBV11-2 with TRBJ1-1, with D uncertain. This CDR3 has 11 amino acids. Deletions cut 0 bases from V and 10 bases from J, with 6 bases between. CDR1 is SGHAT, CDR2 FQNNGV, per germline. For the CDR3, the DNA is TGTGCCAGCAGCTTAGAGGCCGGAGCTTTCTTT. Its translation is CASSLEAGAFF. The whole variable domain, remainder taken from reference TRBV11-2 and TRBJ1-1, is EAGVAQSPRYKIIEKRQSVAFWCNPISGHATLYWYQQILGQGPKLLIQFQNNGVVDDSQLPKDRFSAERLKGVDSTLKIQPAKLEDSAVYLCASSLEAGAFFGQGTRLTVV.